The 18 T cell receptor beta chains below all came from one sample that was sequenced in a study of blood T cell repertoires in COVID-19. Data came from immunoSEQ multiplex PCR; TCRdb stores just in-frame clones and leaves some out. The sample holds approximately 190,000 clones, 65% to 85% seen once. The sequenced material came from PBMCs or T cells enriched from blood (not recorded which). The receptors here all came from a man between 35 and 55 years old who had recovered from COVID-19.

CDR3 loop: CASQNWRGRNSPLHF. The CDR3, as DNA: TGTGCCAGCCAAAATTGGAGGGGCAGGAATTCACCCCTCCACTTT. The chain carries TRBV6-5 and TRBJ1-6, with D possibly matching TRBD1 (5 bases). There are 15 residues in the CDR3. Germline V CDR1 and CDR2: MNHEY, SVGAGI. V was trimmed by 8 bases and J by 7 bases, leaving 18 bases between them.

CDR3 in DNA: TGCGCCAGCAGCTTGGAGGCGCGGGATTCACCCCTCCACTTT. Residues: CASSLEARDSPLHF. The V call is TRBV5-1, the J call TRBJ1-6; no clear D gene. This CDR3 is built from 14 residues. Germline V gives CDR1 SGHRS, CDR2 YFSETQ. Trimming took off 0 bases at V and 8 bases at J, with 9 bases between the two ends.

This clone has a handful of counts. The chain joins TRBV29-1 to TRBJ1-1; D is possibly TRBD1 (6 bases). Germline V gene data show CDR1 as SQVTM and CDR2 as ANQGSEA. Trimming took 0 bases from V and 3 from J, leaving 11 bases between them. The CDR3 covers 14 residues. In nucleotides, the CDR3 is TGCAGCGTTGAAGAGGCAGACAGGTACACTGAAGCTTTCTTT. This encodes CSVEEADRYTEAFF.

The chain has TRBV2 and TRBJ1-5; the match to TRBD1 covers 11 bases. Germline loops: CDR1 SNHLY, CDR2 FYNNEI. After removal of 8 bases from V and 3 bases from J, the junction contained 6 bases not matched to a gene. The CDR3 is 15 residues long. CDR3 region: CASRDRGLNNQPQHF. CDR3 DNA: TGTGCCAGCCGGGACAGGGGGTTGAACAATCAGCCCCAGCATTTT. Drawing the rest from reference TRBV2 and TRBJ1-5, the complete variable domain is EPEVTQTPSHQVTQMGQEVILRCVPISNHLYFYWYRQILGQKVEFLVSFYNNEISEKSEIFDDQFSVERPDGSNFTLKIRSTKLEDSAMYFCASRDRGLNNQPQHFGDGTRLSIL.

This chain joins TRBV6-2 or TRBV6-3 and TRBJ2-3; D ambiguous. The CDR3 length is 16 residues. V lost 0 bases, J lost 3 bases, and 13 bases lay in between. Germline lookup yields CDR1 MNHEY and CDR2 SVGEGT. The CDR3 bases are TGTGCCAGCAGTTACTCGATATTGCCCAGTACAGATACGCAGTATTTT. Its translation: CASSYSILPSTDTQYF.

The chain uses TRBV19 and TRBJ1-5; 9 nucleotides align to TRBD1. V trimming: 6 bases; J trimming: 6 bases; junction bases outside the gene matches: 6. CDR1 and CDR2 (germline): LNHDA, SQIVND (reference sequence). The CDR3 is made up of 14 amino acids. Here the CDR3 reads CASRARQGGQPQHF. Here the CDR3 DNA reads TGTGCCAGTAGAGCTAGACAGGGGGGTCAGCCCCAGCATTTT.

V and J are TRBV10-3 and TRBJ1-6; 10 bases align to TRBD1. V lost 6 bases to trimming and J lost 9 bases; unmatched junction nucleotides: 8. CDR1 and CDR2 (germline): ENHRY, SYGVKD. The CDR3 length is 15 residues. The CDR3 loop reads CAISLGQGSSSPLHF. DNA for the CDR3: TGTGCCATCAGCTTGGGACAGGGGAGCAGTTCACCCCTCCACTTT.

This chain links TRBV6-4 with TRBJ2-5, with D perhaps matching TRBD1 (6 bases). Germline V gives CDR1 MRHNA, CDR2 SNTAGT. The CDR3 extends over 15 amino acids. Trimming removed 6 bases from V and 3 bases from J, with 17 bases in between. Here the CDR3 DNA reads TGTGCCAGCAGCGCTAGGGGGACAATCAAAGAGACCCAGTACTTC. Protein sequence: CASSARGTIKETQYF.

This clone is a singleton in its sample. The rearrangement uses TRBV10-3 and TRBJ1-1, with D possibly matching TRBD1 (6 bases). CDR1 and CDR2 (germline): ENHRY, SYGVKD. This CDR3 is 14 amino acids long. Trimming removed 3 bases at V and 8 bases at J, with 16 bases between. The CDR3, as DNA: TGTGCCATCAGTGACAACCCGGGGGGCAGCGAAGCTTTCTTT. Translating gives CAISDNPGGSEAFF.

The chain uses TRBV4-2 and TRBJ2-5; TRBD1 agrees at 8 bases. CDR1 is LGHNA, CDR2 YNFKEQ, per germline. The junction had 6 bases not matched to a gene; V was cut back by 4 bases and J by 5 bases. The length of the CDR3 is 14 residues. The CDR3 spells CASSPQGDRETQYF. In DNA, the CDR3 is TGTGCCAGCAGCCCTCAGGGGGACAGGGAGACCCAGTACTTC.

The chain is built from TRBV6-4 and TRBJ2-5; 9 nucleotides agree with TRBD2. Germline V lookup: CDR1 MRHNA, CDR2 SNTAGT. The V segment lost 0 bases and the J segment 5 bases; nucleotides outside the gene matches: 7. The CDR3 covers 16 residues. The CDR3 nucleotides read TGTGCCAGCAGTGACTCTCGGCGGGGGGGCCGGGAGACCCAGTACTTC. Amino acids: CASSDSRRGGRETQYF.

The chain carries TRBV2 and TRBJ2-7, with TRBD1 matching 10 bases. The CDR3 runs to 19 residues. Germline V gene lookup returns CDR1 SNHLY and CDR2 FYNNEI. J gave up 5 bases and V 5 bases, and 21 bases lay outside the gene matches. This CDR3 reads CASSSSNSGQGIGRHEQYF. CDR3 bases: TGTGCCAGCAGTTCTTCAAACTCGGGACAGGGGATAGGTCGCCACGAGCAGTACTTC.

This clone was found once. The chain joins TRBV7-9 to TRBJ1-5; the D gene is possibly TRBD1 (5 bases). This CDR3 is built from 15 residues. Germline V gene data show CDR1 as SEHNR and CDR2 as FQNEAQ (reference sequence). Trimming stripped 5 bases from V and 5 bases from J, with 16 bases between. CDR3 amino acids: CASSGSGGPDQPQHF. The CDR3 DNA follows: TGTGCCAGCAGCGGTAGCGGGGGTCCGGATCAGCCCCAGCATTTT.

The chain has TRBV4-1 and TRBJ1-2; 9 bases are a match to TRBD1. Germline V gives CDR1 MGHRA, CDR2 YSYEKL. The CDR3 runs to 14 residues. J gave up 6 bases and V 3 bases, and 5 bases lay outside the gene matches. CDR3 protein: CASSHGQGLDGYTF. Here the CDR3 DNA reads TGCGCCAGCAGCCACGGACAGGGGCTAGATGGCTACACCTTC.

The genes are TRBV3-1 (or the pseudogene TRBV3-2) and TRBJ1-1; D is possibly TRBD1 (6 bases). This CDR3 spans 15 amino acids. Trimming stripped 2 bases from V and 4 bases from J, with 14 bases between. Germline V gene lookup returns CDR1 LGHDT and CDR2 YNNKEL (reference sequence). CDR3 residues: CASSQRGGGGTEAFF. The DNA of the CDR3 is TGTGCCAGCAGCCAAAGGGGGGGAGGTGGCACTGAAGCTTTCTTT.

CDR3 protein: CASSATGGKSPLHF. CDR3 nucleotide sequence: TGTGCCAGTAGCGCGACAGGGGGGAAATCACCCCTCCACTTT. This chain connects TRBV19 to TRBJ1-6; 9 bases are shared with TRBD1. V shed 6 bases, J shed 10 bases, and the junction held 7 bases outside the gene matches. This CDR3 contains 14 residues. Germline values: CDR1 LNHDA, CDR2 SQIVND (reference sequence).

This clone was picked up a small number of times. The V call is TRBV19, the J call TRBJ1-5; D call uncertain. Germline V gene data show CDR1 as LNHDA and CDR2 as SQIVND (reference sequence). The CDR3 is made up of 14 amino acids. Trimming took 6 bases from V and 2 from J, leaving 11 bases between them. CDR3 coding DNA: TGTGCCAGTAGGAAAACGTCAGGCAATCAGCCCCAGCATTTT. The encoded protein is CASRKTSGNQPQHF.

This chain uses TRBV12-3 or TRBV12-4 with TRBJ1-2; D is unclear. Trimming removed 6 bases from V and 3 bases from J, with 8 bases in between. The CDR3 has 12 amino acids. In DNA form, the CDR3 reads TGTGCCAGCAGCCGAACGGACTATGGCTACACCTTC. Translated: CASSRTDYGYTF.